Given below is one TCR beta chain in context. Its antigen is unidentified. The sample belongs to a study of identical twins. The study's findings and limits: Weaker excess twin sharing was seen among beta out-of-frame sequences.

The donor group consisted entirely of healthy Caucasians. The CDR3 has 12 amino acids. Germline CDR1 and CDR2: LNHNV and YYDKDF (reference sequence). V lost 1 base, J lost 5 bases, and 5 bases lay in between. TCRdb processed the 5' RACE reads anew with MiXCR; each CDR3 protein has one entry. This sample has 700,000 or so distinct CDR3 sequences, with over 8.5% found just once. The sample also formed part of further work on yellow fever vaccine responses in identical twins.

This rearrangement joins TRBV15 to TRBJ1-1; D not certain. Source material: PBMCs. The clonotype originates from a woman aged 18-29 years in good health. The CDR3 nucleotides are TGTGCCACCAGCAGAGTTCTGACTGAAGCTTTCTTT. Translation gives CATSRVLTEAFF.